Here is one T cell receptor beta chain with its context. The antigen is unknown. TCRdb analysed the RT-PCR reads with MiXCR anew, one entry per CDR3 protein. The sample contains 450,000 to 500,000 distinct CDR3 sequences, over 9.5% of which appear only once. The sample is drawn from a study of response to subunit inactivated influenza vaccine. Study observations and caveats: Each seasonal influenza vaccination, the authors suggested, recruits few new T cells.

The V end was cut by 3 bases, the J end by 5 bases, with 11 bases between. The CDR3 is 13 residues long. The sequences come from PBMCs from blood, collected roughly 48 days after vaccination. This clonotype was sampled from a man over 45 who received an inactivated influenza vaccine. The chain links TRBV12-3 or TRBV12-4 to TRBJ2-7, with D perhaps matching TRBD2 (5 bases). CDR3: CASSFWLADEQYF. In DNA form, the CDR3 reads TGTGCCAGCAGTTTCTGGCTAGCTGACGAGCAGTACTTC.